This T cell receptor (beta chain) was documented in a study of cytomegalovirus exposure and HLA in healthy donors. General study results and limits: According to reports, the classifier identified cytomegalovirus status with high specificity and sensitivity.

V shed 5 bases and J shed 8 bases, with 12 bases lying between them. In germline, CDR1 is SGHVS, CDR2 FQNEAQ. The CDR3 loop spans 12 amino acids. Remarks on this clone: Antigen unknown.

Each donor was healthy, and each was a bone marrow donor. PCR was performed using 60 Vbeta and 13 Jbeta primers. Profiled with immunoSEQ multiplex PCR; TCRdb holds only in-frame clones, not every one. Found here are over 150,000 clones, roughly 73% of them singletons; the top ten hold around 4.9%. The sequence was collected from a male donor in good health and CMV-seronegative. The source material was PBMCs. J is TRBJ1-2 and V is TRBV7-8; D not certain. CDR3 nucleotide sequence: TGTGCCAGCAGCCCAATCTTAGAGGGCTACACCTTC. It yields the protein CASSPILEGYTF.